Detailed here is one TCR beta chain. Its antigen is not identified. PCR amplification relied on 60 Vbeta primers (plus 13 Jbeta primers). Sequencing was performed with immunoSEQ multiplex PCR; in TCRdb, only in-frame clones are kept and a portion is missing. The data show a few hundred thousand clones, 80% to 90% seen once. This specimen belongs to a study of cytomegalovirus exposure and HLA in healthy donors. Notes on the study in general: Later analysis identified a missense DCLRE1C variant that was linked to TCR beta V- and J-gene trimming. Sequences of the TCR beta chain were said to predict the HLA-A and HLA-B alleles of most subjects accurately. Immune exposure information comprised only CMV serostatus.

The CDR3 covers 17 residues. Trimming took 0 bases from V and 3 from J; bases not matched to a gene: 3. The germline gives CDR1 LGHNA, CDR2 YNFKEQ. The sequence came from a woman aged 18 to 35 in good health and CMV-seronegative. V usage is TRBV4-2 and J usage is TRBJ2-1; 12 bases are shared with TRBD2. The material sequenced was PBMCs. The CDR3 sequence: CASSQEAGLAGYNEQFF. In DNA, the CDR3 is TGTGCCAGCAGCCAAGAGGCGGGACTAGCGGGCTACAATGAGCAGTTCTTC.